This T cell receptor (beta chain) appears in the sequencing data of a study of CD8 T cells in Susac syndrome (dated by TCRdb to between 2018 and 2021). At the level of the whole study: Whether CD8+ T cell activation and differentiation in Susac syndrome was antigen driven was tested using repertoire sequencing. The study compared CD8+ T cell repertoire clonality among about a dozen healthy donors, approximately 14 Susac syndrome patients and some 16 multiple sclerosis patients.

With respect to this clonotype: The clone's antigen remains unknown. No clone much larger than this one lies a single base away; base qualities are absent.

Peripheral blood CD8+ and CD4+ T cells from healthy donors, Susac syndrome patients and multiple sclerosis patients were profiled by high-throughput TCR beta sequencing. Multiple sclerosis controls were treatment-naive patients with stable or active relapsing-remitting disease fulfilling revised McDonald criteria. Bulk CD8+ and CD4+ T cells were purified by magnetic negative isolation, whereas CD8+ TEMRA cells were enriched by FACS. Blood was collected in EDTA tubes and processed within 24 hours, with PBMCs isolated through density gradient centrifugation. PBMCs intended for TCR sequencing were cryopreserved in liquid nitrogen and were subsequently thawed in a 37 degrees C water bath. Purity of sorted or isolated CD4+, CD8+ and CD8+ TEMRA cells was at least 90%. RNA was extracted using the RNeasy kit, and roughly 0.5 to 1 ug of the RNA was reverse transcribed with random hexamers. The immunoSEQ multiplex PCR assay, which covers 54 Vbeta and 13 Jbeta segments, was used to amplify TCR beta CDR3 regions. PCR amplification bias was corrected by using a synthetic template baseline for primer optimization and computational correction. The paper's processing steps were these. Reads were annotated to V, D and J genes per IMGT and analyzed with immunoSEQ Analyzer, keeping only productive sequences. Clonality was calculated as one minus the Shannon entropy normalized by log2 of the number of productive unique sequences. For each patient and control, public and private clones were evaluated among the 100 most prevalent clones. Susac-specific clones were defined as absent from healthy and MS cohorts, over a thousand published viral clones and other ImmuneACCESS disease sequences. The public reads were run again by TCRdb, first through fastp at Q25 and then through MiXCR, and only productive beta chains were kept. Every distinct CDR3 protein forms one entry, paired with its most common genes and DNA. TCRdb, not the authors, supplied the V and J calls. This sample holds hundreds of thousands of distinct CDR3 sequences; about 85% were observed only once. Under 0.15% of the sample comes from the top ten.

From its cysteine to its phenylalanine, the CDR3 spans 14 amino acids. Only CDR3 DNA is held: 42 bases, read in frame from base 1. The junction shows trimming of 0 bases on V and 4 bases on J, plus 9 bases between the germline ends. According to the germline V gene, CDR1 reads MNHEY and CDR2 reads SVGAGI. Overall study results and their limits: The number of individuals in the TCR sequencing and HLA analysis was acknowledged as relatively small.

The sequencing input was CD8+ T cells from PBMCs. This chain is built from TRBV6-5 and TRBJ1-2, and possibly TRBD1, on 6 matching bases. This clonotype was sampled from a human donor with multiple sclerosis. The nucleotide sequence is given as TGTGCCAGCAGTTACTCGCAGGGGAGCTATGGCTACACCTTC. Its translation reads: CASSYSQGSYGYTF.